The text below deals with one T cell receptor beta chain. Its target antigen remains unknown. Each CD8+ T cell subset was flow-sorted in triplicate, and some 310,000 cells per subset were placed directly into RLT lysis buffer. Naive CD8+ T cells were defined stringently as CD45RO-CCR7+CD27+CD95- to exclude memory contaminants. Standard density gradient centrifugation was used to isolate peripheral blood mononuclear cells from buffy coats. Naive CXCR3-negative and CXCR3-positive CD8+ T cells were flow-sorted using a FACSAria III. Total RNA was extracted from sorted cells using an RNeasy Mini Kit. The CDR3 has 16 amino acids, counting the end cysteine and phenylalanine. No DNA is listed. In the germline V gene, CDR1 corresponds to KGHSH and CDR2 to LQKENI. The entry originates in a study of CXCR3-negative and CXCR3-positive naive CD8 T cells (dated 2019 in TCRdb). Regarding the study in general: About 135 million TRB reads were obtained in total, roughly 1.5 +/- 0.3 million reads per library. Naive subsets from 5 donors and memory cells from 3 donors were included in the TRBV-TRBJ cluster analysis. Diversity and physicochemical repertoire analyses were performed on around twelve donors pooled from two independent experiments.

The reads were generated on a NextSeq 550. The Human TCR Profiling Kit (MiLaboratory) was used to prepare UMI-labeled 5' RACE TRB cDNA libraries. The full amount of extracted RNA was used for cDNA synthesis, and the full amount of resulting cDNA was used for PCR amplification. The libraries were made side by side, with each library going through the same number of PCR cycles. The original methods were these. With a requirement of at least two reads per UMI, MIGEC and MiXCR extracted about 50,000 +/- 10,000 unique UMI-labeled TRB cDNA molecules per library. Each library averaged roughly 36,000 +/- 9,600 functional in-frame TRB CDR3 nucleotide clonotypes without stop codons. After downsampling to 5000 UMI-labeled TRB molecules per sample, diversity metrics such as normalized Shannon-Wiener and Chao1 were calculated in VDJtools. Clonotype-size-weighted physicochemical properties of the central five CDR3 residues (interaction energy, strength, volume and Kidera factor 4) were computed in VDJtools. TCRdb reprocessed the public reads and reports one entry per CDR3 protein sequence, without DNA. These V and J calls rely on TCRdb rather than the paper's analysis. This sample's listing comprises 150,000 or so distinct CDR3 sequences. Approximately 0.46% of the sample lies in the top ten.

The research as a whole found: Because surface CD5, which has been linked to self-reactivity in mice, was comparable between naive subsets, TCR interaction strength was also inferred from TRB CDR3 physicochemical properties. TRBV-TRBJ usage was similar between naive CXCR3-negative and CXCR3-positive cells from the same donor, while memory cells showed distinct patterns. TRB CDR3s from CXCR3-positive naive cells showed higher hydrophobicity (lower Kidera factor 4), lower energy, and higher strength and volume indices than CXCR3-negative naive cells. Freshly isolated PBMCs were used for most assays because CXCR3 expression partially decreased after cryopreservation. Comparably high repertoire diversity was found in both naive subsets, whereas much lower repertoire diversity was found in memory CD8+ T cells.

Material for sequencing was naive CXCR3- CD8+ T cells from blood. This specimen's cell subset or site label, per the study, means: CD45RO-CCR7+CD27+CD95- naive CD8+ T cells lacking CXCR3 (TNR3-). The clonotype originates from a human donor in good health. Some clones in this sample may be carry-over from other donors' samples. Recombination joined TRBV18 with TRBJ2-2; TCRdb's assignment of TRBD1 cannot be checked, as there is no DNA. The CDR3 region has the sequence CASSDSGTGYRGELFF.